These 4 T cell receptor beta chains originate from one sample sequenced in a study of human T cells and chemical hapten exposure (TCRdb year 2021). The sample's time point label, decoded: pre-sensitization, week 0. The treatment or condition label corresponds to: therapeutic diphenylcyclopropenone sensitization with weekly scalp DPC. Receptor amplification or capture employed RACE. Sequenced on a NextSeq 500. Using fastp trimming at Q25 and MiXCR clonotype assembly, TCRdb reanalyzed the public sequencing data and kept in-frame beta chains. Each CDR3 protein appears once, grouped with its most common genes and DNA. Across this sample there are roughly 60,000 distinct CDR3 sequences, with roughly 6.7% seen only once. Around 1.6% of the sample lies in the top ten. The sequencing used whole blood, collected in connection with sensitization to the hapten diphenylcyclopropenone (DPC). These receptors were collected from a woman under 40 with alopecia areata. Some clones in this sample may be carry-over from other donors' samples.

This clonotype has a count of ten or more. The V gene is TRBV5-1, the J gene TRBJ1-4, with TRBD1 identical over 7 bases. This CDR3 region has 16 residues. Trimming removed 0 bases from V and 4 bases from J; junction bases left unmatched: 6. Germline-derived CDR1 and CDR2 are SGHRS and YFSETQ. This chain's CDR3 is CASSLAAGTVNEKLFF. The CDR3 bases are TGCGCCAGCAGCTTGGCCGCCGGGACAGTTAATGAAAAACTGTTTTTT.

This clonotype was observed many times. J is TRBJ1-5 and V is TRBV4-2; no clear D. The germline CDR1 and CDR2 sequences are LGHNA and YNFKEQ. The V and J ends lost 2 bases and 4 bases respectively, with 6 bases between them. This CDR3 region has 13 residues. CDR3 nucleotide sequence: TGTGCCAGCAGCCAAAGGTTAAATCAGCCCCAGCATTTT. Amino acid sequence: CASSQRLNQPQHF.

This clonotype was counted ten times or more. CDR3: CASSLVGPPQDYEQYF. The CDR3 coding sequence is TGTGCCAGCAGCTTAGTTGGGCCTCCGCAAGACTACGAGCAGTACTTC. V gene TRBV7-6 combines with J gene TRBJ2-7; no reliable D call. CDR1 is SGHVS and CDR2 is FNYEAQ in the germline V gene. The CDR3 loop spans 16 amino acids. Deletions cut 1 base from V and 3 bases from J, with 16 bases between.

This chain joins TRBV10-3 and TRBJ1-3; no clear D gene. Trimming pared 4 bases from V and 4 bases from J, leaving 14 bases between. The CDR3 has 15 amino acids. CDR1 and CDR2 from the germline V gene are ENHRY and SYGVKD. The CDR3 DNA follows: TGTGCCATCAGTGCGACGGGCGGGCAGGGAAACACCATATATTTT. It codes for CAISATGGQGNTIYF.